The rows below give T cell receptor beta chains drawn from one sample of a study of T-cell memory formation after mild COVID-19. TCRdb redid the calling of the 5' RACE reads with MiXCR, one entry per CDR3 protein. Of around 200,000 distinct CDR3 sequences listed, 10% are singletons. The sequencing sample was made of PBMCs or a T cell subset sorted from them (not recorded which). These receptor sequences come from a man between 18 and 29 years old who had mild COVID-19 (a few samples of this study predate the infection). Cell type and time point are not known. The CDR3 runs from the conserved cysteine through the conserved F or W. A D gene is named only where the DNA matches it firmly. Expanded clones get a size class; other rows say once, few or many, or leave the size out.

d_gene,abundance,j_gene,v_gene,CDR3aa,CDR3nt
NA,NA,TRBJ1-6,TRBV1,CTSSPRRRGNSPLHF,TGCACCAGCAGCCCTCGAAGAAGGGGTAATTCACCCCTCCACTTT
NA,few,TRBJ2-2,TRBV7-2,CASSFDSQNTGELFF,TGTGCCAGCAGCTTCGACTCCCAGAACACCGGGGAGCTGTTTTTT
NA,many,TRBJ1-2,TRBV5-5,CASSLDQPFGYTF,TGTGCCAGCAGCTTGGACCAACCGTTTGGCTACACCTTC
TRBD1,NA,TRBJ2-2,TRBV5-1,CASVAGTANTGELFF,TGCGCCAGCGTCGCCGGGACAGCGAACACCGGGGAGCTGTTTTTT
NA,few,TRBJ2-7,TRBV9,CASSVAPSDFAYEQYF,TGTGCCAGCAGCGTAGCGCCCTCGGACTTCGCATACGAGCAGTACTTC
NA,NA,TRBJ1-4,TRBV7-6,CASSLRTVNEKLFF,TGTGCCAGCAGCCTCCGGACGGTTAATGAAAAACTGTTTTTT
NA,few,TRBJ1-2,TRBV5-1,CASSRSPEIYGYTF,TGCGCCAGCAGCCGGTCGCCGGAGATCTATGGCTACACCTTC
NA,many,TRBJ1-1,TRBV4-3,CASSQDVWVNLEAFF,TGCGCCAGCAGCCAAGATGTCTGGGTCAACCTTGAAGCTTTCTTT
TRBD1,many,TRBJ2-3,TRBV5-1,CASSQGVGSGDTQYF,TGCGCCAGCAGCCAGGGGGTAGGGAGCGGCGATACGCAGTATTTT
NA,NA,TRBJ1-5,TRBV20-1,CSARDYLQEISRRGNQPQHF,TGCAGTGCTAGAGACTACCTACAGGAAATTTCTCGCAGGGGCAATCAGCCCCAGCATTTT
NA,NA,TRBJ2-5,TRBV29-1,CSVTATLRGETQYF,TGCAGCGTCACCGCGACCCTACGGGGAGAGACCCAGTACTTC
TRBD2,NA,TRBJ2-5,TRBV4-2,CASSRLASGGSGETQYF,TGTGCCAGCAGCCGGCTAGCTAGCGGGGGCTCGGGGGAGACCCAGTACTTC
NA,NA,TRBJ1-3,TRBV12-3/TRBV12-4,CASSLKPGGTGNTIYF,TGTGCCAGCAGTTTAAAACCGGGGGGTACGGGAAACACCATATATTTT
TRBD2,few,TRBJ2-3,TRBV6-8,CASSYWTSGASTDTQYF,TGTGCCAGCAGTTACTGGACTAGCGGGGCTAGCACAGATACGCAGTATTTT
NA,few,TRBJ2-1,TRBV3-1,CASSQAGAYNEQFF,TGTGCCAGCAGCCAAGCGGGGGCCTACAATGAGCAGTTCTTC
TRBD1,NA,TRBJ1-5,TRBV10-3,CAISGGQEGNQPQHF,TGTGCCATCAGTGGAGGACAGGAAGGCAATCAGCCCCAGCATTTT
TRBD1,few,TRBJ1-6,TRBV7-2,CASSPHQQGFSSPLHF,TGTGCCAGCAGCCCTCACCAACAGGGGTTCAGTTCACCCCTCCACTTT
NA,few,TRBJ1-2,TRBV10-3,CAISEGDFVGNGYTF,TGTGCCATCAGTGAGGGTGATTTCGTGGGGAATGGCTACACCTTC
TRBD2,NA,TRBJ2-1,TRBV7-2,CASSSQPGLAGGGEQFF,TGTGCCAGCAGCTCCCAACCGGGACTAGCGGGGGGAGGAGAGCAGTTCTTC
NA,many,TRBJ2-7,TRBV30,CAWSRGTPNEQYF,TGTGCCTGGAGCCGCGGGACACCGAACGAGCAGTACTTC
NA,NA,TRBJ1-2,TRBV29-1,CSVAPGTVSNYGYTF,TGCAGCGTTGCCCCCGGAACTGTCTCTAACTATGGCTACACCTTC
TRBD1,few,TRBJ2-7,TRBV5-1,CASSHRDRAYEQYF,TGCGCCAGCAGCCACCGGGACAGGGCCTACGAGCAGTACTTC
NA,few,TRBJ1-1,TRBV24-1,CATSEGNTEAFF,TGTGCCACCAGCGAGGGGAACACTGAAGCTTTCTTT
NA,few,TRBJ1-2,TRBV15,CATSRDGRTELYGYTF,TGTGCCACCAGCAGAGATGGGAGGACGGAGCTTTACGGCTACACCTTC
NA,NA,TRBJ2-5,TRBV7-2,CASSLVAGNAQETQYF,TGTGCCAGCAGCTTAGTGGCGGGGAACGCCCAAGAGACCCAGTACTTC
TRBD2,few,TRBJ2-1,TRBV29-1,CSVGDYLNEQFF,TGCAGCGTAGGGGACTACCTCAATGAGCAGTTCTTC
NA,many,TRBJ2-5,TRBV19,CASSILTSPETQYF,TGTGCCAGTAGTATTTTGACATCGCCGGAGACCCAGTACTTC